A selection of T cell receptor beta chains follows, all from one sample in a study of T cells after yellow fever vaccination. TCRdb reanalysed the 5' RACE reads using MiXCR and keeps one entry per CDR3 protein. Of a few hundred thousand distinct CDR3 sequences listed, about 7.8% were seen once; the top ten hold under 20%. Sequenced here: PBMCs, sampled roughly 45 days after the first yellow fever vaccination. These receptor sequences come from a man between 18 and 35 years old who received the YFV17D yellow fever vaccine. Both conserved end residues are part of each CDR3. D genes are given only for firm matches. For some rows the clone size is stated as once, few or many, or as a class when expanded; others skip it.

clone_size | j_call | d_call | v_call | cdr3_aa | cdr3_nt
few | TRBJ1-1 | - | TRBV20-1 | CSASPHMNTEAFF | TGCAGTGCCAGCCCACATATGAACACTGAAGCTTTCTTT
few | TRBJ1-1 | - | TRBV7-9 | CASSLESGFEAFF | TGTGCCAGCAGCTTAGAGTCAGGTTTTGAAGCTTTCTTT
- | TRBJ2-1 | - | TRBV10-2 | CASSEYPKGSHDEQFF | TGCGCCAGCAGTGAGTACCCGAAAGGATCGCACGATGAGCAGTTCTTC
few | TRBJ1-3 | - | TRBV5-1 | CASSLGRPDPGNTIYF | TGCGCCAGCAGCTTGGGACGGCCCGACCCTGGAAACACCATATATTTT
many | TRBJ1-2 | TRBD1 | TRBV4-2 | CASSQEQGVGGYTF | TGTGCCAGCAGCCAAGAACAGGGGGTTGGTGGCTACACCTTC
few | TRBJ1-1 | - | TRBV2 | CASSDGRGDTEAFF | TGTGCCAGCAGTGATGGTCGGGGGGACACTGAAGCTTTCTTT
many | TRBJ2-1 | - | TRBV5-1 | CASSPSQHEQFF | TGCGCCAGCAGCCCCTCACAGCATGAGCAGTTCTTC
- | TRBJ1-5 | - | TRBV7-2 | CASSLRGASNQPQHF | TGTGCCAGCAGCTTAAGGGGCGCGAGCAATCAGCCCCAGCATTTT
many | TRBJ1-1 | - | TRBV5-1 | CASSLQAPNTEAFF | TGCGCCAGCAGCTTACAGGCACCGAACACTGAAGCTTTCTTT
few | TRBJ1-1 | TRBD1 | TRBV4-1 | CASSQDFRTGELNTEAFF | TGCGCCAGCAGCCAAGATTTTAGGACAGGGGAGCTGAACACTGAAGCTTTCTTT
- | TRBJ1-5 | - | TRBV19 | CASSWTSYSNQPQHF | TGTGCCAGTAGTTGGACAAGTTATAGCAATCAGCCCCAGCATTTT
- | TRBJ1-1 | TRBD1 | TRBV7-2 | CASSSQGTHLTEAFF | TGTGCCAGCAGCTCACAGGGGACCCACCTGACTGAAGCTTTCTTT
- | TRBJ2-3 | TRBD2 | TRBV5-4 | CASSLVTSGGSDTQYF | TGTGCCAGCAGCCTCGTGACTAGCGGGGGCTCAGATACGCAGTATTTT
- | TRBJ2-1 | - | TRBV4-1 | CASSTPHEQFF | TGCGCCAGCAGCACCCCCCATGAGCAGTTCTTC
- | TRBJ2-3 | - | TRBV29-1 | CSVCTRTSTDTQYF | TGCAGCGTTTGCACTAGGACCAGCACAGATACGCAGTATTTT
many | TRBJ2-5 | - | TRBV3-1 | CASSQVRETQYF | TGTGCCAGCAGCCAAGTCAGGGAGACCCAGTACTTC
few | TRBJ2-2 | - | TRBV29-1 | CSVSVILGAGELFF | TGCAGCGTTTCCGTGATATTAGGGGCCGGGGAGCTGTTTTTT
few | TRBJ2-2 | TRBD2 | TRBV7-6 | CASSFPAGGDGELFF | TGTGCCAGCAGCTTCCCCGCCGGGGGGGACGGGGAGCTGTTTTTT
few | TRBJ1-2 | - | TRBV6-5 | CASSYRDGGNYGYTF | TGTGCCAGCAGTTACCGGGACGGCGGAAACTATGGCTACACCTTC
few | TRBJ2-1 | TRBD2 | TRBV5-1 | CASSFRLAGGTYNEQFF | TGCGCCAGCAGCTTCAGGCTAGCGGGGGGGACCTACAATGAGCAGTTCTTC
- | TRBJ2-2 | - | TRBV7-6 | CASREGSNTGELFF | TGTGCCAGCAGGGAGGGGTCCAACACCGGGGAGCTGTTTTTT
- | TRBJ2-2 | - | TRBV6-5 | CASSYSGGGTGELFF | TGTGCCAGCAGTTACTCAGGGGGGGGGACCGGGGAGCTGTTTTTT
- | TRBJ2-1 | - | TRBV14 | CASSLRGVSSYNEQFF | TGTGCCAGCAGCCTAAGGGGGGTCAGCTCCTACAATGAGCAGTTCTTC
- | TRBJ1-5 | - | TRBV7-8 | CASSHRDGDGQPQHF | TGTGCCAGCAGCCACCGGGACGGAGATGGTCAGCCCCAGCATTTT
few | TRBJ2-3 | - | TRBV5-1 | CASSLERDSTDTQYF | TGCGCCAGCAGCTTGGAACGGGACAGCACAGATACGCAGTATTTT
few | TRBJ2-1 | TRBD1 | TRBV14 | CPREGQTVLTYNEQFF | TGTCCCAGAGAGGGACAGACAGTACTGACCTACAATGAGCAGTTCTTC
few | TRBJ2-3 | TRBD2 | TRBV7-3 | CASSQPGGGPDTQYF | TGTGCCAGCAGCCAACCGGGGGGGGGCCCAGATACGCAGTATTTT
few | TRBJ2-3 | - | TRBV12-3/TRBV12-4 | CASSLAGGPRNTQYF | TGTGCCAGCAGTTTAGCGGGGGGGCCTAGGAATACGCAGTATTTT
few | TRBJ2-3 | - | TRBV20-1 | CSASWIGDTQYF | TGCAGTGCTAGTTGGATAGGGGATACGCAGTATTTT
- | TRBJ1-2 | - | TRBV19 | CASIPGHTANYGYTF | TGTGCCAGTATCCCGGGACACACTGCTAACTATGGCTACACCTTC
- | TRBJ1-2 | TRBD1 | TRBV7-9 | CASSLLPRGQNYGYTF | TGTGCCAGCAGCTTACTTCCTAGGGGACAGAACTATGGCTACACCTTC
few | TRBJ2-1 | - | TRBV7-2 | CASSLVRRDEQFF | TGTGCCAGCAGCTTAGTACGACGCGATGAGCAGTTCTTC
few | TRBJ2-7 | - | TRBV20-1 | CSARDPSVGVYEQYF | TGCAGTGCTAGAGATCCCTCCGTCGGGGTATACGAGCAGTACTTC
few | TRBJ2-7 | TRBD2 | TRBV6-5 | CASISFYASGYEQYF | TGTGCCAGCATTTCTTTCTACGCTAGCGGATACGAGCAGTACTTC
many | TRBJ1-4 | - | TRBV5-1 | CASSGGGDGEKLFF | TGCGCCAGCAGCGGGGGGGGAGATGGTGAAAAACTGTTTTTT
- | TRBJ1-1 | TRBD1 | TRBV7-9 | CASSSTGQNTEAFF | TGTGCCAGCAGCTCGACAGGGCAGAACACTGAAGCTTTCTTT
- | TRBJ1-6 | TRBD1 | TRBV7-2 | CASSLEQGSPLHF | TGTGCCAGCAGCTTAGAACAGGGGTCACCCCTCCACTTT
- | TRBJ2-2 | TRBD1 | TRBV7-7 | CASSRQGVIGELFF | TGTGCCAGCAGCCGACAGGGGGTAATCGGGGAGCTGTTTTTT
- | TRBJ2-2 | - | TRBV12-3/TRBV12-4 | CASRQDWGTGELFF | TGTGCCAGCAGACAAGATTGGGGCACCGGGGAGCTGTTTTTT
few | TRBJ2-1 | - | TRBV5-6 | CASSSGPAQFF | TGTGCCAGCAGCTCCGGGCCTGCCCAGTTCTTC
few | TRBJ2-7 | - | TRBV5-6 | CASSLARETYEQYF | TGTGCCAGCAGCTTGGCCAGGGAAACCTACGAGCAGTACTTC
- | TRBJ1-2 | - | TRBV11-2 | CASSFNSPATDSLYGYTF | TGTGCCAGCAGCTTTAACTCCCCAGCAACAGACTCCTTATATGGCTACACCTTC
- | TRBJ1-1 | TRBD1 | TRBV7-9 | CASSLANRGSDTEAFF | TGTGCCAGCAGCTTAGCGAACAGGGGATCGGACACTGAAGCTTTCTTT
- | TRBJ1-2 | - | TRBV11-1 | CASSLVGSVSGYTF | TGTGCCAGCAGCTTAGTAGGCAGCGTGAGCGGCTACACCTTC
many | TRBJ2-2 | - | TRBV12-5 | CASGLVGTGELFF | TGTGCTAGTGGTTTGGTTGGCACCGGGGAGCTGTTTTTT
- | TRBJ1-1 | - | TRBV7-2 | CASSLVHPGEAFF | TGTGCCAGCAGCTTAGTCCATCCCGGTGAAGCTTTCTTT
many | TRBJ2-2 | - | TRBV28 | CASKQANTGELFF | TGTGCCAGCAAACAGGCGAACACCGGGGAGCTGTTTTTT
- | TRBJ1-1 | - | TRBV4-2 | CASSQGDGRPEAFF | TGTGCCAGCAGCCAAGGAGACGGACGACCTGAAGCTTTCTTT
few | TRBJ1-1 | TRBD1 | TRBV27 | CASSSDRGLNAFF | TGTGCCAGCAGTTCTGACAGGGGGTTGAATGCTTTCTTT
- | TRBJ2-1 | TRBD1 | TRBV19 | CASSNTGGVHNEQFF | TGTGCCAGTAGTAACACAGGGGGCGTTCACAATGAGCAGTTCTTC
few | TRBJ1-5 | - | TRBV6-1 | CASSERFYSNQPQHF | TGTGCCAGCAGTGAAAGGTTTTATAGCAATCAGCCCCAGCATTTT
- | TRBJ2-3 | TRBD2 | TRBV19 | CASTPGLGVTDTQYF | TGTGCCAGTACCCCGGGACTAGGAGTCACAGATACGCAGTATTTT
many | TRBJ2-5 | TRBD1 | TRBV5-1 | CASSLETGRETQYF | TGCGCCAGCAGCTTGGAGACAGGGCGAGAGACCCAGTACTTC
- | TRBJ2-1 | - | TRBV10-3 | CAITGQGRGNEQFF | TGTGCCATCACGGGGCAGGGGCGGGGGAATGAGCAGTTCTTC
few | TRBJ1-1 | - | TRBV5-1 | CASSLDRKTEAFF | TGCGCCAGCAGCTTGGACAGGAAAACTGAAGCTTTCTTT
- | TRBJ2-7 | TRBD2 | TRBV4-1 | CASSLRLAHEQYF | TGCGCCAGCAGCCTGAGACTAGCCCACGAGCAGTACTTC
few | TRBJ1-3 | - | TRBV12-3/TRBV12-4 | CASSRPPGRAAWGSGNTIYF | TGTGCCAGCAGCCGCCCTCCGGGAAGAGCCGCTTGGGGCTCTGGAAACACCATATATTTT
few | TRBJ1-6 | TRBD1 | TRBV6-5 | CASSYSGTGRDSTSPLHF | TGTGCCAGCAGTTACTCGGGGACAGGGAGGGATAGCACTTCACCCCTCCACTTT
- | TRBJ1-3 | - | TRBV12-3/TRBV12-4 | CASSLRYSGNTIYF | TGTGCCAGCAGTTTACGGTACTCTGGAAACACCATATATTTT
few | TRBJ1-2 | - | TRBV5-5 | CASSLDRRSYGYTF | TGTGCCAGCAGCTTGGACAGGAGATCGTATGGCTACACCTTC